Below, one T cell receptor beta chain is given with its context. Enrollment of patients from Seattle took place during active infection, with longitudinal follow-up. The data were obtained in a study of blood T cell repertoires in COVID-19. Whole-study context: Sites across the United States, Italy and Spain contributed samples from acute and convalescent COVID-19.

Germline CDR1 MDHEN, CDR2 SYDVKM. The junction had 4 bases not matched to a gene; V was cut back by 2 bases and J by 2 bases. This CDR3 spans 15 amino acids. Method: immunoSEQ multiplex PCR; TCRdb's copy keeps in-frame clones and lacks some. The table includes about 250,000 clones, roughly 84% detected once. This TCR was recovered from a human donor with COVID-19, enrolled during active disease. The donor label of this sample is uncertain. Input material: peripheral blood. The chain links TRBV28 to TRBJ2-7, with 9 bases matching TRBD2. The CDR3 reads CASSLGAGGTYEQYF. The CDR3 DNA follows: TGTGCCAGCAGTTTAGGGGCGGGAGGGACCTACGAGCAGTACTTC.